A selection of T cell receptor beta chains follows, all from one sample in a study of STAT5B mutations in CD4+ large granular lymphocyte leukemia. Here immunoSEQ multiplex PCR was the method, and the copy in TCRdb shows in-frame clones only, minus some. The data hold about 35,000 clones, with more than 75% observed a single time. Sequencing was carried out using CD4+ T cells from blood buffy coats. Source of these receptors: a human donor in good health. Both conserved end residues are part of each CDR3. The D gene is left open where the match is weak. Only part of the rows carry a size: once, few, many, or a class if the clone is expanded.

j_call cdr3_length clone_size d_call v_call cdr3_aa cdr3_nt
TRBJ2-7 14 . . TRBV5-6 CASSSGRGSYEQYF TGTGCCAGCAGCTCGGGCCGGGGGTCCTACGAGCAGTACTTC
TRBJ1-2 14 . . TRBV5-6 CASRERGAGYGYTF TGTGCCAGCAGGGAGAGGGGGGCCGGGTATGGCTACACCTTC
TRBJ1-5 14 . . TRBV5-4 CASSPGPRDQPQHF TGTGCCAGCAGCCCTGGGCCGCGCGATCAGCCCCAGCATTTT
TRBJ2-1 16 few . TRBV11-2 CASSLRGTRSYNEQFF TGTGCCAGCAGCTTAAGGGGGACTCGCTCCTACAATGAGCAGTTCTTC
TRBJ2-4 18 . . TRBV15 CATRSERDLRLPKNIQYF TGTGCCACCAGATCAGAAAGGGACCTCCGGCTTCCTAAAAACATTCAGTACTTC
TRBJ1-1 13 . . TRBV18 CASSQDEGTEAFF TGTGCCAGCTCACAGGACGAGGGCACTGAAGCTTTCTTT
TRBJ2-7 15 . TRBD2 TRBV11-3 CASSRSGRTSGEQYF TGTGCCAGCAGCCGTAGCGGGAGGACCTCGGGAGAGCAGTACTTC
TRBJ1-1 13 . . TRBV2 CVSSYEGNTEAFF TGTGTCAGCAGCTACGAGGGAAACACTGAAGCTTTCTTT
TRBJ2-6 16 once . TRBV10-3 CAIGPGLSSGANVLTF TGTGCCATCGGACCGGGACTCAGCTCTGGGGCCAACGTCCTGACTTTC
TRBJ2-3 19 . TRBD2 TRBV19 CASSIVAAGGPGSTDTQYF TGTGCCAGTAGTATAGTGGCAGCGGGGGGGCCGGGGAGCACAGATACGCAGTATTTT
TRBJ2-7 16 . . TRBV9 CASSVGSPLQGHEQYF TGTGCCAGCAGCGTAGGTTCCCCCCTACAGGGCCACGAGCAGTACTTC
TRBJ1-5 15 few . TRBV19 CASSIAGQEGQPQHF TGTGCCAGTAGTATAGCGGGGCAGGAGGGTCAGCCCCAGCATTTT
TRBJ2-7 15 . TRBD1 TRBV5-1 CASSPTRQGSDEQYF TGCGCCAGCAGCCCGACCCGACAGGGGAGCGACGAGCAGTACTTC
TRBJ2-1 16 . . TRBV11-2 CASSPLHGPYYNEQFF TGTGCCAGCAGCCCCCTACACGGACCTTACTACAATGAGCAGTTCTTC
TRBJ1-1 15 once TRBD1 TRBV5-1 CASSARTGGNTEAFF TGCGCCAGCAGCGCCCGGACAGGGGGGAACACTGAAGCTTTCTTT
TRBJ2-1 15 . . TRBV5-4 CASSPGGGGFNEQFF TGTGCCAGCAGCCCTGGGGGTGGTGGCTTCAATGAGCAGTTCTTC
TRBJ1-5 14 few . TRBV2 CASSAEGINQPQHF TGTGCCAGCAGCGCCGAGGGAATCAATCAGCCCCAGCATTTT
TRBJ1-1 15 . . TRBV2 CASSDLRGPNTEAFF TGTGCCAGCAGTGACCTTCGGGGACCGAACACTGAAGCTTTCTTT
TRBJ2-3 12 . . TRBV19 CASSMVGSKGYF TGTGCCAGTAGTATGGTAGGCAGCAAGGGGTATTTT
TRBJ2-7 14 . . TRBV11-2 CASSLQGGNDEQYF TGTGCCAGCAGCTTACAAGGGGGGAACGACGAGCAGTACTTC
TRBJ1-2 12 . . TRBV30 CAWSQGKVGYTF TGTGCCTGGAGTCAGGGGAAGGTTGGCTACACCTTC
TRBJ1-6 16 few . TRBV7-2 CASSLVQGGNNSPLHF TGTGCCAGCAGCTTAGTCCAGGGAGGGAATAATTCACCCCTCCACTTT
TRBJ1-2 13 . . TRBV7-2 CASSPHPSGGYTF TGTGCCAGCAGCCCTCATCCGAGCGGCGGCTACACCTTC
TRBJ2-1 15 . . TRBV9 CASTSRDRVTDEQFF TGTGCCAGCACGAGTAGGGACCGAGTTACCGATGAGCAGTTCTTC
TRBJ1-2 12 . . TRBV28 CASRKNRDGYTF TGTGCCAGCCGCAAAAACAGGGATGGCTACACCTTC
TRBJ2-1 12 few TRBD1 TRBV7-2 CASSFDRDEQFF TGTGCCAGCAGCTTCGACAGGGATGAGCAGTTCTTC
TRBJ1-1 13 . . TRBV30 CAWTLSGSTEAFF TGTGCCTGGACCCTATCGGGGAGCACTGAAGCTTTCTTT
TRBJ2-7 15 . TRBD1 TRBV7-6 CASSLAAGGAFEQYF TGTGCCAGCAGCTTAGCGGCAGGGGGCGCGTTCGAGCAGTACTTC
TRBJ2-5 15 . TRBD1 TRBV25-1 CASSTWTGAQETQYF TGTGCCAGCAGTACCTGGACAGGGGCTCAAGAGACCCAGTACTTC
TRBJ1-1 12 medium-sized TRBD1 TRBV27 CASRTGGTEAFF TGTGCCAGCAGGACAGGGGGCACTGAAGCTTTCTTT
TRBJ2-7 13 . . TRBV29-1 CSVDPEGGPEQYF TGCAGCGTTGACCCCGAGGGGGGCCCCGAGCAGTACTTC
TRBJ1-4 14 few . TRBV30 CAWSVDSHNEKLFF TGTGCCTGGAGTGTAGACAGCCATAATGAAAAACTGTTTTTT
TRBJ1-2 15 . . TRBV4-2 CASSQEFRAYYGYTF TGTGCCAGCAGCCAAGAGTTTAGAGCCTACTATGGCTACACCTTC